Each of the 21 T cell receptor beta chains below was sequenced from the same sample in a study of neurological immune-mediated disorders. TCRdb fed the 5' RACE reads into MiXCR, producing one record per CDR3 protein. The data show roughly 48,000 distinct CDR3 sequences, with about 25% seen just once and 23% held by the top ten. Sequenced input: PBMCs. The receptor set was obtained from a woman aged 70-85 years in good health.

This clonotype showed up many times. This sequence joins TRBV12-3 or TRBV12-4 and TRBJ2-7; D unclear. The V end was cut by 6 bases, the J end by 6 bases, with 12 bases between. The CDR3 sequence is 12 residues long. The CDR3 region has the DNA TGTGCCAGCAGCCCTCTACTGATCGAGCAGTACTTC. It translates to CASSPLLIEQYF.

This clonotype appeared many times. The chain joins TRBV6-5 to TRBJ2-7; TRBD2 is a possible D gene (6 bases). The CDR3 is made up of 15 amino acids. From germline, CDR1 is MNHEY and CDR2 SVGAGI. Trimming took off 6 bases at V and 0 bases at J, with 15 bases between the two ends. The CDR3 reads CASRPPGGSSYEQYF. CDR3 nucleotides: TGTGCCAGCAGGCCACCTGGGGGGAGCTCCTACGAGCAGTACTTC.

This clonotype came up many times. This chain links TRBV7-8 with TRBJ2-1; 7 nucleotides line up with TRBD2. Unmatched junction bases numbered 16, after V lost 5 bases and J lost 15 bases. The CDR3 runs 14 residues. The germline V gene has CDR1 SGHVS and CDR2 FQNEAQ. As DNA, the CDR3 is TGTGCCAGCAGCACCCAGCCTGCGGCGGGAGTGACGTTCTTC. Protein: CASSTQPAAGVTFF.

This chain uses TRBV5-1 with TRBJ2-7, with 7 bases identical to TRBD1. Germline CDR1 and CDR2: SGHRS and YFSETQ. CDR3 size: 15 residues. The trim removed 0 bases at V and 1 base at J, leaving 4 bases unmatched. CDR3 DNA sequence: TGCGCCAGCAGCTTGGCCACAGGGGTTTCCTACGAGCAGTACTTC. Its translation is CASSLATGVSYEQYF.

Ten or more counts support this clonotype. The rearrangement joins TRBV7-2 to TRBJ2-2; D ambiguous. Deletions cut 0 bases from V and 1 base from J, with 3 bases between. CDR1 and CDR2 (germline): SGHTA, FQGNSA. The CDR3 runs to 14 residues. The CDR3 sequence is CASSLAMNTGELFF. Here the CDR3 DNA reads TGTGCCAGCAGCTTAGCGATGAACACCGGGGAGCTGTTTTTT.

This clonotype was recorded at least ten times. The J gene is TRBJ2-3, the V gene TRBV20-1; 7 nucleotides match TRBD1. J was trimmed by 5 bases and V by 8 bases; bases with no gene match: 10. Germline loops: CDR1 DFQATT, CDR2 SNEGSKA (reference sequence). This CDR3 has 13 residues. The CDR3 loop reads CSLLQGLGDTQYF. DNA of the CDR3: TGCAGTTTACTACAGGGGTTGGGAGATACGCAGTATTTT.

This chain links TRBV20-1 with TRBJ2-5, with TRBD2 as a possible D gene (6 bases). The V end lost 3 bases, the J end lost 5 bases, and 13 bases lay between the germline ends. The germline CDR1 and CDR2 sequences are DFQATT and SNEGSKA (reference sequence). The CDR3 consists of 13 residues. CDR3 coding DNA: TGCAGTGCTAGGGGGCTAGCGAGGGAGACCCAGTACTTC. This sequence encodes CSARGLARETQYF.

The chain has TRBV14 and TRBJ2-5; D ambiguous. The V and J ends lost 4 bases and 5 bases respectively, with 11 bases between them. The CDR3 spans 13 residues. The germline gives CDR1 SGHDN, CDR2 FVKESK. CDR3 residues: CASSPGPGETQYF. CDR3 sequence (DNA): TGTGCCAGCAGCCCCGGGCCTGGGGAGACCCAGTACTTC.

The V and J genes are TRBV7-9 and TRBJ1-4; 9 bases agree with TRBD1. CDR1 and CDR2 from the germline V gene are SEHNR and FQNEAQ (reference sequence). V lost 4 bases to trimming and J lost 8 bases; unmatched junction nucleotides: 5. CDR3 length equals 14 residues. CDR3 protein: CASSSRTGDEKLFF. The CDR3 nucleotides are TGTGCCAGCAGCTCCCGGACAGGGGACGAAAAACTGTTTTTT.

Relative to its sample, this clonotype is medium-sized (0.01 to 0.1%). The CDR3 coding sequence is TGTGCCAGCAGCTTGGTAGCGGGAGGGCCATATGAGCAGTTCTTC. Translated: CASSLVAGGPYEQFF. The rearrangement uses TRBV7-2 and TRBJ2-1, with TRBD2 identical over 11 bases. Germline V gives CDR1 SGHTA, CDR2 FQGNSA. This CDR3 contains 15 residues. The J segment lost 8 bases and the V segment lost 3 bases, leaving 6 bases of the junction unmatched.

This clonotype came up many times. The V call is TRBV7-2, the J call TRBJ2-4, with no clear D. V was pared by 2 bases and J by 0 bases, with 8 bases between. There are 15 residues in the CDR3. Germline V lookup: CDR1 SGHTA, CDR2 FQGNSA. CDR3 amino acids: CASSLTTIAKNIQYF. DNA for the CDR3: TGTGCCAGCAGCTTAACAACGATAGCCAAAAACATTCAGTACTTC.

This clonotype was detected ten times or more. The chain links TRBV20-1 to TRBJ1-6; 8 bases agree with TRBD1. V was clipped by 6 bases and J by 3 bases; unmatched bases: 7. Germline assignment: CDR1 DFQATT and CDR2 SNEGSKA (reference sequence). The CDR3 spans 15 residues. CDR3 nucleotide sequence: TGCAGTGCACCAGGACAGGGCGACTATAATTCACCCCTCCACTTT. Protein product: CSAPGQGDYNSPLHF.

The chain recombines TRBV3-1 with TRBJ2-7; no firm D call. Germline V gene lookup returns CDR1 LGHDT and CDR2 YNNKEL (reference sequence). Trimming took 1 base from V and 5 from J, leaving 6 bases between them. The CDR3 is 12 amino acids. The CDR3: CASSQVGNEQYF. Here the CDR3 DNA reads TGTGCCAGCAGCCAAGTAGGGAACGAGCAGTACTTC.

This clonotype showed up many times. The chain uses TRBV7-2 and TRBJ1-3, with 8 nucleotides matching TRBD1. The CDR3 is 16 amino acids. The ends lost 5 bases at V and 0 bases at J; junction bases unmatched: 6. Germline V lookup: CDR1 SGHTA, CDR2 FQGNSA. The CDR3 loop is CASSADRAFSGNTIYF. Written as DNA, the CDR3 is TGTGCCAGCAGCGCGGACAGGGCCTTCTCTGGAAACACCATATATTTT.

The gene calls are TRBV25-1 and TRBJ2-2; no firm D call. The germline V gene encodes CDR1 MGHDK and CDR2 SYGVNS. V dropped 8 bases and J dropped 0 bases, with 7 bases sitting between them. CDR3 size: 13 residues. Here the CDR3 DNA reads TGTGCCAGCGGTAGGGCGAACACCGGGGAGCTGTTTTTT. Protein product: CASGRANTGELFF.

This clonotype has just a few counts. The J gene is TRBJ1-1, the V gene TRBV20-1; D uncertain. Deletions cut 0 bases from V and 3 bases from J, with 14 bases between. Germline CDR1 is DFQATT and CDR2 is SNEGSKA (reference sequence). There are 15 residues in the CDR3. The CDR3 sequence is CSARDWAPGDTEAFF. For the CDR3, the DNA is TGCAGTGCTAGAGATTGGGCCCCCGGAGACACTGAAGCTTTCTTT.

The chain uses TRBV3-1 and TRBJ2-5, with 9 nucleotides matching TRBD1. CDR1 LGHDT and CDR2 YNNKEL come from the germline V gene (reference sequence). V was clipped by 3 bases and J by 5 bases; unmatched bases: 7. The CDR3 loop spans 15 amino acids. The CDR3 sequence is CASSHSGTGLETQYF. Here the CDR3 DNA reads TGTGCCAGCAGCCACTCCGGGACAGGGTTGGAGACCCAGTACTTC.

Ten or more counts support this clonotype. The chain combines TRBV20-1 with TRBJ2-7; the match to TRBD2 covers 11 bases. V shed 0 bases, J shed 5 bases, and the junction held 12 bases outside the gene matches. The CDR3 consists of 17 residues. CDR1 DFQATT and CDR2 SNEGSKA come from the germline V gene (reference sequence). CDR3 amino acids: CSARDPTSGNPVDEQYF. DNA for the CDR3: TGCAGTGCTAGAGATCCGACTAGCGGGAATCCCGTGGACGAGCAGTACTTC.

This clonotype showed up many times. V usage is TRBV20-1 and J usage is TRBJ2-2; 13 bases fit TRBD2. Trimming at V came to 5 bases and at J to 4 bases, leaving 4 bases not matched to a gene. CDR3 length equals 15 residues. Germline V CDR1 and CDR2: DFQATT, SNEGSKA (reference sequence). The CDR3 is CSAPLAGGVTGELFF. For the CDR3, the DNA is TGCAGTGCTCCACTAGCGGGAGGGGTCACCGGGGAGCTGTTTTTT.

This clonotype was picked up a small number of times. The chain links TRBV7-2 to TRBJ2-2, with D tentatively TRBD2 (7 bases). Germline V lookup: CDR1 SGHTA, CDR2 FQGNSA. The CDR3 is 17 residues long. Trimming removed 1 base at V and 2 bases at J, with 14 bases between. This chain's CDR3 is CASSLGTRGFNTGELFF. In DNA, the CDR3 is TGTGCCAGCAGCTTAGGGACTAGGGGGTTCAACACCGGGGAGCTGTTTTTT.

The table lists this clonotype with many counts. The gene calls are TRBV27 and TRBJ1-2; 9 bases match TRBD1. The germline V gene has CDR1 MNHEY and CDR2 SMNVEV (reference sequence). V dropped 5 bases and J dropped 8; count of bases not matched to a gene: 6. The CDR3 extends over 13 amino acids. Written as DNA, the CDR3 is TGTGCCAGCAGTCGAGGACAGGGGTCCGGCTACACCTTC. It translates to CASSRGQGSGYTF.